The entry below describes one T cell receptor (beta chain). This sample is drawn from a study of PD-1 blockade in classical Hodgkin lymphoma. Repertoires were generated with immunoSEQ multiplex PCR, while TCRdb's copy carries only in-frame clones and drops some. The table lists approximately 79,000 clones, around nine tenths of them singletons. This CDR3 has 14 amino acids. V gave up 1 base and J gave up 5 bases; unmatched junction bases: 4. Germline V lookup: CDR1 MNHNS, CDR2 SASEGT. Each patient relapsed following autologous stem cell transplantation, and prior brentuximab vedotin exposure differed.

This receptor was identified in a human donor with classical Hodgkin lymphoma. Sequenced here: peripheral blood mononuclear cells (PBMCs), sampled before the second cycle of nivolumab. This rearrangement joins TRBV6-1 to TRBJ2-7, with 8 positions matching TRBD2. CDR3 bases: TGTGCCAGCAGTGAAGTCTGGACTAGCAACGAGCAGTACTTC. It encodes CASSEVWTSNEQYF.